Below are 20 T cell receptor beta chains sequenced from a single sample in a study of blood T cell repertoires in COVID-19 (dated by TCRdb to 2020 to 2022). The method behind the library was the immunoSEQ multiplex PCR assay. Not all clones reach the TCRdb copy of this immuneACCESS table, which keeps in-frame sequences only. Checked studies attribute under half of the gap to unresolved V genes and leave the rest unexplained. This sample holds approximately 170,000 clones; less than 80% were observed only once. The ten largest clonotypes hold under 15% of the sample. The source material was peripheral blood. The source of these receptors is a woman aged 45-59 years with acute or convalescent COVID-19.

The genes are TRBV18 and TRBJ1-1; D is undetermined. Trimming pared 3 bases from V and 1 base from J, leaving 15 bases between. Looked up from germline, CDR1 is KGHSH and CDR2 is LQKENI. The CDR3 covers 16 residues. In DNA form, the CDR3 reads TGTGCCAGCTCACCGTCGGTTATGGGAGAGAACACTGAAGCTTTCTTT. It encodes CASSPSVMGENTEAFF.

The rearrangement joins TRBV5-6 to TRBJ1-2, with 12 bases lining up with TRBD1. This CDR3 has 15 residues. Germline-derived CDR1 and CDR2 are SGHDT and YYEEEE. V trimming: 4 bases; J trimming: 3 bases; junction bases outside the gene matches: 4. The CDR3 region is CASSPGTGGYYGYTF. The CDR3 DNA reads TGTGCCAGCAGCCCCGGGACAGGGGGCTACTATGGCTACACCTTC.

The rearrangement uses TRBV28 and TRBJ1-3, with TRBD1 as a possible D gene (6 bases). Deletions cut 5 bases from V and 4 bases from J, with 18 bases between. CDR3 length: 16 amino acids. The germline V gene has CDR1 MDHEN and CDR2 SYDVKM. DNA for the CDR3: TGTGCCAGCAGTCCCCCTGGACAGACGAGAGGAAACACCATATATTTT. Residues: CASSPPGQTRGNTIYF.

This clone was seen a handful of times. The CDR3 spells CASSFSTGGWEKLFF. CDR3 sequence (DNA): TGTGCCAGCAGTTTCTCGACAGGGGGTTGGGAAAAACTGTTTTTT. This rearrangement joins TRBV27 to TRBJ1-4, with 9 bases fitting TRBD1. This CDR3 is built from 15 residues. V lost 3 bases to trimming and J lost 8 bases; unmatched junction nucleotides: 7. CDR1 and CDR2 from the germline V gene are MNHEY and SMNVEV (reference sequence).

This chain joins TRBV4-2 and TRBJ2-2; D ambiguous. In germline, CDR1 is LGHNA, CDR2 YNFKEQ. Trimming left V 5 bases short and J 4 bases short, with 11 bases between. The CDR3 totals 14 residues. The DNA of the CDR3 is TGTGCCAGCAGCTATCGAAGCGTCACCGGGGAGCTGTTTTTT. It encodes CASSYRSVTGELFF.

This sequence joins TRBV28 and TRBJ1-6; 8 bases align to TRBD1. Germline V gene data show CDR1 as MDHEN and CDR2 as SYDVKM. The junction had 6 bases not matched to a gene; V was cut back by 8 bases and J by 6 bases. The CDR3 runs 14 residues. The CDR3 is CASLRTGSNSPLHF. In DNA, the CDR3 is TGTGCCAGCCTCCGGACAGGGAGTAATTCACCCCTCCACTTT.

This clone was found a few times. The chain combines TRBV7-9 with TRBJ2-7; TRBD2 might be the D (5 bases). This CDR3 spans 13 amino acids. CDR1 and CDR2 (germline): SEHNR, FQNEAQ (reference sequence). V lost 5 bases and J lost 2, with 10 bases in between. CDR3 coding DNA: TGTGCCAGCAGCCGAGGGTCAACCTACGAGCAGTACTTC. This codes for CASSRGSTYEQYF.

The chain recombines TRBV30 with TRBJ1-2; D gene ambiguous. Germline V gene data show CDR1 as GTSNPN and CDR2 as SVGIG (reference sequence). This CDR3 spans 12 amino acids. The V end lost 4 bases, the J end lost 4 bases, and 10 bases lay between the germline ends. The CDR3 DNA follows: TGTGCCTGGACCCGGGAGTTCTATGGCTACACCTTC. It codes for CAWTREFYGYTF. Supplemented by reference TRBV30 and TRBJ1-2, the full variable domain reads SQTIHQWPATLVQPVGSPLSLECTVEGTSNPNLYWYRQAAGRGLQLLFYSVGIGQISSEVPQNLSASRPQDRQFILSSKKLLLSDSGFYLCAWTREFYGYTFGSGTRLTVV.

The chain combines TRBV6-5 with TRBJ1-6; D is undetermined. Trimming took 6 bases from V and 7 from J, leaving 7 bases between them. This CDR3 has 12 amino acids. CDR1 is MNHEY and CDR2 is SVGAGI in the germline V gene. This CDR3 reads CASRRWNSPLHF. As DNA, the CDR3 is TGTGCCAGCAGACGGTGGAATTCACCCCTCCACTTT.

This clone was counted only a few times. This chain connects TRBV5-5 to TRBJ1-1, with 12 bases identical to TRBD1. Germline V gene sequence: CDR1 SGHKS, CDR2 YYEKEE (reference sequence). The CDR3 length is 16 residues. V lost 4 bases, J lost 1 base, and 5 bases stayed unmatched. DNA of the CDR3: TGTGCCAGCAGCCTAAGGGGACAGGGGGCGAACACTGAAGCTTTCTTT. Its translation: CASSLRGQGANTEAFF.

This clone was counted once. V usage is TRBV18 and J usage is TRBJ1-1; D not certain. Trimming stripped 8 bases from V and 0 bases from J, with 7 bases between. The germline V gene has CDR1 KGHSH and CDR2 LQKENI. This CDR3 is built from 12 residues. CDR3 coding DNA: TGTGCCAGCCAGTCACTGAACACTGAAGCTTTCTTT. Protein sequence: CASQSLNTEAFF.

The chain has TRBV6-2 or TRBV6-3 and TRBJ2-2, with a tentative D call TRBD1 (5 bases). CDR1 is MNHEY, CDR2 SVGEGT, per germline. Trimming took off 5 bases at V and 3 bases at J, with 16 bases between the two ends. This CDR3 has 16 residues. The CDR3 nucleotides are TGTGCCAGCAGTCCCGACAGAGCCTTCCACACCGGGGAGCTGTTTTTT. This translates into CASSPDRAFHTGELFF.

This chain uses TRBV7-2 with TRBJ1-3; no firm D call. The length of the CDR3 is 16 residues. Germline lookup yields CDR1 SGHTA and CDR2 FQGNSA. Between the trimmed V and J ends, which lost 5 bases and 0 bases, there was a span of 14 bases. The CDR3, as DNA: TGTGCCAGCAGCGCTGGGTGGCGGGTCTCTGGAAACACCATATATTTT. This sequence encodes CASSAGWRVSGNTIYF.

V usage is TRBV27 and J usage is TRBJ1-1; D is ambiguous. Germline assignment: CDR1 MNHEY and CDR2 SMNVEV (reference sequence). V lost 4 bases to trimming and J lost 1 base, with 13 bases between them. CDR3 length equals 15 residues. The CDR3 reads CASSSRVFSNTEAFF. The CDR3 DNA follows: TGTGCCAGCAGTTCGAGAGTTTTTTCGAACACTGAAGCTTTCTTT.

The chain is built from TRBV6-6 and TRBJ1-2; the match to TRBD1 covers 7 bases. This CDR3 spans 15 amino acids. CDR1 is MNHNY, CDR2 SVGAGI, per germline (reference sequence). J lost 2 bases, V lost 6 bases, and 9 bases had no gene match. CDR3 in DNA: TGTGCCAGCAGCCTAGGAGGGGGCAGCAACTATGGCTACACCTTC. This encodes CASSLGGGSNYGYTF.

The chain's CDR3 is CASSPTRDTQYF. DNA for the CDR3: TGTGCCAGCAGCCCGACTCGGGATACGCAGTATTTT. The V gene is TRBV7-8, the J gene TRBJ2-3, with D unclear. V was cut by 5 bases and J by 6 bases, with 9 bases left in between. Germline V gene sequence: CDR1 SGHVS, CDR2 FQNEAQ. This CDR3 comprises 12 residues.

This chain joins TRBV6-1 and TRBJ1-6, with D perhaps TRBD1 (6 bases). This CDR3 is built from 15 residues. With 3 bases removed from V and 7 bases from J, the gap between germline ends came to 13 bases. The V gene's germline CDR1 is MNHNS and CDR2 SASEGT. The CDR3 coding sequence is TGTGCCAGCAGTGACAGTGGGGGCGCAAATTCACCCCTCCACTTT. Translated: CASSDSGGANSPLHF.

This clone has a handful of counts. The gene calls are TRBV12-3 or TRBV12-4 and TRBJ2-1; tentative D call: TRBD1 (5 bases). The ends were cut back, 4 bases at V and 8 bases at J, with 9 bases in the middle. There are 12 residues in the CDR3. This chain's CDR3 is CASSWTIHEQFF. Here the CDR3 DNA reads TGTGCCAGCAGTTGGACAATCCATGAGCAGTTCTTC.

This clone was picked up many times. The chain has TRBV6-5 and TRBJ2-7, with 16 nucleotides matching TRBD2. Trimming cost V 2 bases and J 7 bases; bases outside gene matches: 5. The CDR3 sequence is 16 residues long. Germline CDR1 reads MNHEY; CDR2 reads SVGAGI. CDR3 coding DNA: TGTGCCAGCAGTTACGGGACTAGCGGGAGGGCCCGGGAGCAGTACTTC. Amino acids: CASSYGTSGRAREQYF.

This clone came up once. V gene TRBV19 combines with J gene TRBJ1-5; D gene uncertain. Germline CDR1 and CDR2: LNHDA and SQIVND (reference sequence). V lost 6 bases and J 11 bases, leaving 17 bases between the germline ends. The CDR3 is 13 residues long. The CDR3 coding sequence is TGTGCCAGTAGAAGACGGGAGGAGGAAGCCCAGCATTTT. Residues: CASRRREEEAQHF.